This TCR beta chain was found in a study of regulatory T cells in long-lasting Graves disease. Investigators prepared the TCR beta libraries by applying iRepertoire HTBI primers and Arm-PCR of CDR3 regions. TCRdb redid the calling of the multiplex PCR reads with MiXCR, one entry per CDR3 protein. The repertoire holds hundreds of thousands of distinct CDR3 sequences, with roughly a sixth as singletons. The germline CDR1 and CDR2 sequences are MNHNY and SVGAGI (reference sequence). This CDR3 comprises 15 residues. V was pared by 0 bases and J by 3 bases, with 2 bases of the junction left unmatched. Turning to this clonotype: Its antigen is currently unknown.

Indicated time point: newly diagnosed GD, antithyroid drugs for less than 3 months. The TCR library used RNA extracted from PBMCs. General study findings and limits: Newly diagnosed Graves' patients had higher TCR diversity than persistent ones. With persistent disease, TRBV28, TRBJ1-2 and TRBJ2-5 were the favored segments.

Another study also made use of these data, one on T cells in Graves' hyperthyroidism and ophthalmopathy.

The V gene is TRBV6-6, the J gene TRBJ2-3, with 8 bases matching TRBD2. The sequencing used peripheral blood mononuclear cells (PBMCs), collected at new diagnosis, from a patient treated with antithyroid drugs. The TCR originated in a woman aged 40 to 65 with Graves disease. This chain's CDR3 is CASSYSAGGTDTQYF. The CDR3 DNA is TGTGCCAGCAGTTACTCGGCGGGGGGTACAGATACGCAGTATTTT.